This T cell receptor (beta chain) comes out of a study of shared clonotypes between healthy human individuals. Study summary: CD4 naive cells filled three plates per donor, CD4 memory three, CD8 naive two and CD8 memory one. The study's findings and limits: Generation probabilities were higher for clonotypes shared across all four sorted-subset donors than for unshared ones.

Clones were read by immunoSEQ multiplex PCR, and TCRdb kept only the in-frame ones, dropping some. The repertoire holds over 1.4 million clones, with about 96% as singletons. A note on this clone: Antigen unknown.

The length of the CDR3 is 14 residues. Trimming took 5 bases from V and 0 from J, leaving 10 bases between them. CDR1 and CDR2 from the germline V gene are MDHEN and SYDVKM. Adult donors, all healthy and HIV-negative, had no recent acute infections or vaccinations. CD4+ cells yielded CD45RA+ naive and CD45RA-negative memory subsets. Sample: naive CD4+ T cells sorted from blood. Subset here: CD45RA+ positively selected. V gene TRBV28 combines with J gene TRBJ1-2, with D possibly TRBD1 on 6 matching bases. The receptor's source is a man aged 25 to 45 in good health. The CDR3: CASSRTGTNYGYTF. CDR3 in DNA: TGTGCCAGCAGTCGAACAGGGACTAACTATGGCTACACCTTC.